The T cell receptor (beta chain) described here comes from a study of Ad26.COV2.S vaccination and SARS-CoV-2 variants. Study-wide context: Administration of Ad26.COV2.S was intramuscular, either once or twice 56 days apart. General study findings and limits: Placebo and vaccine recipients had non-spike TCR breadth that was similar. Following vaccination, spike-specific CD8+ and CD4+ T cell responses reportedly exhibited substantial breadth. Vaccinees showed greater spike-specific TCR breadth than placebo recipients.

The assay was immunoSEQ multiplex PCR, and TCRdb's table has in-frame clones only and misses some. The data contain around 450,000 clones, approximately 87% of them singletons. Treatment specified: over 15 received Ad26.COV2.S at low or high dose, single or two shots; 5 received placebo; per-sample allocation not given. The samples date from day 63 after the first vaccine or placebo injection. Germline lookup yields CDR1 MNHNY and CDR2 SVGAGI (reference sequence). The CDR3 is made up of 13 amino acids. V lost 6 bases to trimming and J lost 6 bases, with 9 bases between them. To note about this clone: Its target is unknown.

The sample was peripheral blood, taken in a trial of Ad26.COV2.S vaccine versus placebo. The receptor comes from a person between 18 and 60 years old who received the Ad26.COV2.S COVID-19 vaccine or a placebo. V and J are TRBV6-6 and TRBJ1-6; D is uncertain. This CDR3 is CASSNRRNSPLHF. The CDR3 DNA is TGTGCCAGCAGCAACCGCCGTAATTCACCCCTCCACTTT.